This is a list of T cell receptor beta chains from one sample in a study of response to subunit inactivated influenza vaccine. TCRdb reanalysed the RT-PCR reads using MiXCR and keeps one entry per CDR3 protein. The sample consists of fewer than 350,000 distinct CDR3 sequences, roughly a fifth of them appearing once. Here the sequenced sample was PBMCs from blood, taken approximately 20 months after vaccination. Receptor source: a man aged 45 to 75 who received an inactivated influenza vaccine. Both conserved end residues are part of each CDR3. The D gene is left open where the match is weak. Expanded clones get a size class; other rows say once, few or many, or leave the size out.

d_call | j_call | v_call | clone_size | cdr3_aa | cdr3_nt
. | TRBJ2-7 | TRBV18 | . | CASSPGAEGEQYF | TGTGCCAGCTCACCAGGGGCCGAGGGGGAGCAGTACTTC
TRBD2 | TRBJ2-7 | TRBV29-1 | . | CSVREGPYEQYF | TGCAGCGTCCGGGAGGGCCCCTACGAGCAGTACTTC
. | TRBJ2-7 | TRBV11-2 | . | CASSLERGYSYEQYF | TGTGCCAGCAGCTTAGAGAGGGGCTACTCCTACGAGCAGTACTTC
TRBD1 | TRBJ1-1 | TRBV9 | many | CASSLTGGYTEAFF | TGTGCCAGCAGCCTCACAGGGGGTTACACTGAAGCTTTCTTT
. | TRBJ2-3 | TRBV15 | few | CATSSSGLDTQYF | TGTGCCACCAGCAGCTCCGGACTTGATACGCAGTATTTT
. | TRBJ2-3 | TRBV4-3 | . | CASSQDGPVADTQYF | TGCGCCAGCAGCCAAGATGGCCCAGTTGCAGATACGCAGTATTTT
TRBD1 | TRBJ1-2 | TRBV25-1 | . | CASSGQGYYGYTF | TGTGCCAGCAGTGGACAGGGCTACTATGGCTACACCTTC
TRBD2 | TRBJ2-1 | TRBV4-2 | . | CASSQRSVASGGSDEQFF | TGTGCCAGCAGCCAACGATCCGTGGCTAGCGGGGGTTCCGATGAGCAGTTCTTC
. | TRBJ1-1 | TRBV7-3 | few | CASSLLGGDLNTEAFF | TGTGCCAGCAGCTTACTTGGTGGAGACTTGAACACTGAAGCTTTCTTT
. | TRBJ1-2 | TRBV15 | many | CATRQDIGSNYGYTF | TGTGCCACAAGACAGGACATAGGATCTAACTATGGCTACACCTTC
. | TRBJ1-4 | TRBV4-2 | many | CASSQGDSVGEKLFF | TGTGCCAGCAGCCAAGGGGACTCGGTCGGTGAAAAACTGTTTTTT
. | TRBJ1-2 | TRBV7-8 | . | CASSLDLHTANYGYTF | TGTGCCAGCAGCTTAGATTTGCACACAGCTAACTATGGCTACACCTTC
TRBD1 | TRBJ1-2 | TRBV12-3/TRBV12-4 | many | CASGTARYYGYTF | TGTGCCAGCGGGACAGCCCGCTACTATGGCTACACCTTC
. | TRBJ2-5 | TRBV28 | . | CASIGPAQETQYF | TGTGCCAGCATAGGTCCAGCACAAGAGACCCAGTACTTC
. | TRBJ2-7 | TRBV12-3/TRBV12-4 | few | CASRVLGKSYEQYF | TGTGCCAGCAGGGTGTTAGGGAAATCCTACGAGCAGTACTTC
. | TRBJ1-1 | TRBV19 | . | CASSHGHAEAFF | TGTGCCAGTAGTCACGGGCACGCTGAAGCTTTCTTT
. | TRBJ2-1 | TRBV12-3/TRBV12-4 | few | CASTRDSNEQFF | TGTGCCAGCACCCGAGACAGCAATGAGCAGTTCTTC
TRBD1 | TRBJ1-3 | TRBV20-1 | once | CSARQGTGNTIYF | TGCAGTGCGCGACAGGGGACTGGAAACACCATATATTTT
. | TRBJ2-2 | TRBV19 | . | CASSIIRTGELFF | TGTGCCAGTAGTATAATTCGAACCGGGGAGCTGTTTTTT
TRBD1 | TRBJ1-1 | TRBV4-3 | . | CASSQGDRGGTEAFF | TGCGCCAGCAGCCAAGGGGACAGGGGGGGCACTGAAGCTTTCTTT
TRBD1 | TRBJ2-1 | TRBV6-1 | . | CASSPTGTGSYNEQFF | TGTGCCAGCAGCCCCACCGGGACAGGGTCCTACAATGAGCAGTTCTTC
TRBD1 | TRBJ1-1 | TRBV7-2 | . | CASSIIGTGGEAFF | TGTGCCAGCAGCATAATAGGGACAGGGGGCGAGGCTTTCTTT
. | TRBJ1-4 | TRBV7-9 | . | CSSRTVNEKLFF | TGCTCTAGCCGGACGGTAAATGAAAAACTGTTTTTT
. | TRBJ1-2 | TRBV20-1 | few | CSARDPQGGYTF | TGCAGTGCTAGAGACCCACAGGGTGGCTACACCTTC
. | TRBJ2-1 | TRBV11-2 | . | CASSSPRGRNEQFF | TGTGCCAGCAGCTCCCCCAGGGGACGGAATGAGCAGTTCTTC
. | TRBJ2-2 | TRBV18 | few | CASSFNTNTGELFF | TGTGCCAGCTCATTCAACACAAACACCGGGGAGCTGTTTTTT
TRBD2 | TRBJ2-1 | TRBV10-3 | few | CAISVAGGGWNEQFF | TGTGCCATCAGCGTAGCGGGGGGCGGTTGGAATGAGCAGTTCTTC
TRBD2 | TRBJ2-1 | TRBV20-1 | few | CSATGLAGPDEQFF | TGCAGTGCTACGGGACTAGCGGGACCCGATGAGCAGTTCTTC